This is a list of T cell receptor beta chains from one sample in a study of blood T cells in healthy people across ages. TCRdb reprocessed the 5' RACE reads via MiXCR and lists one record per CDR3 protein. The sample contains hundreds of thousands of distinct CDR3 sequences, about 42% of which appear only once. Sequenced material: blood. All receptors come from a woman aged 60-70 years in good health. Each CDR3 is given with its conserved first and last residue. D genes are given only for firm matches. Clone size, where shown, is once, few, many, or a class for clones that have expanded.

clone size: few
J gene: TRBJ1-1
V gene: TRBV5-1
D gene: .
CDR3 DNA: TGCGCCAGCAGCTTGGGTGGTTCTGATACTGAAGCTTTCTTT
CDR3 protein: CASSLGGSDTEAFF

clone size: many
J gene: TRBJ2-7
V gene: TRBV27
D gene: TRBD1
CDR3 DNA: TGTGCCAGCAGTCCAACCCGGACAGGCTCCTACGAGCAGTACTTC
CDR3 protein: CASSPTRTGSYEQYF

clone size: .
J gene: TRBJ2-3
V gene: TRBV25-1
D gene: .
CDR3 DNA: TGTGCCAGCAGTGAATCGGCTAGCGCCACAGATACGCAGTATTTT
CDR3 protein: CASSESASATDTQYF

clone size: .
J gene: TRBJ2-3
V gene: TRBV3-1
D gene: .
CDR3 DNA: TGTGCCAGCAGCCAGGGATACACAGATACGCAGTATTTT
CDR3 protein: CASSQGYTDTQYF

clone size: .
J gene: TRBJ2-3
V gene: TRBV12-3/TRBV12-4
D gene: TRBD2
CDR3 DNA: TGTGCCAGCAGTTTAGGCCCGGGACTAGGCGGCACAGATACGCAGTATTTT
CDR3 protein: CASSLGPGLGGTDTQYF

clone size: .
J gene: TRBJ1-2
V gene: TRBV7-3
D gene: .
CDR3 DNA: TGTGCCAGCAGCTTCTCCGGGACGCTTAAGGGTGGCTACACCTTC
CDR3 protein: CASSFSGTLKGGYTF

clone size: many
J gene: TRBJ2-3
V gene: TRBV9
D gene: .
CDR3 DNA: TGTGCCAGCAGCGTAGTGAGCGGCACAGATACGCAGTATTTT
CDR3 protein: CASSVVSGTDTQYF

clone size: .
J gene: TRBJ2-7
V gene: TRBV4-2
D gene: .
CDR3 DNA: TGTGCCAGCAGCCAAGATCGGCGACTAGGTTTATACGAGCAGTACTTC
CDR3 protein: CASSQDRRLGLYEQYF

clone size: .
J gene: TRBJ1-2
V gene: TRBV7-9
D gene: .
CDR3 DNA: TGTGCCAGCAGCTCTACCGGGTCCCTTACAGGCGGCTACACCTTC
CDR3 protein: CASSSTGSLTGGYTF

clone size: .
J gene: TRBJ2-7
V gene: TRBV21-1
D gene: .
CDR3 DNA: TGTGCCAGCAGCAAAGTCGGGACAGAGTACTTC
CDR3 protein: CASSKVGTEYF

clone size: .
J gene: TRBJ2-3
V gene: TRBV4-3
D gene: .
CDR3 DNA: TGCGCCAGCAGCCAAGACCCCGCCTTTCTGGCAGATACGCAGTATTTT
CDR3 protein: CASSQDPAFLADTQYF

clone size: .
J gene: TRBJ2-1
V gene: TRBV20-1
D gene: .
CDR3 DNA: TGCAGTGCTAGAGAGGGGGACAACTCCTACAATGAGCAGTTCTTC
CDR3 protein: CSAREGDNSYNEQFF

clone size: .
J gene: TRBJ1-4
V gene: TRBV6-5
D gene: .
CDR3 DNA: TGTGCCAGCAGTTACTCGAAGGCGCTTGTGGAAAAACTGTTTTTT
CDR3 protein: CASSYSKALVEKLFF

clone size: .
J gene: TRBJ1-5
V gene: TRBV7-8
D gene: .
CDR3 DNA: TGTGCCAGCAGCTTAGCGTCCGAGGGGTGGAATCAGCCCCAGCATTTT
CDR3 protein: CASSLASEGWNQPQHF

clone size: .
J gene: TRBJ2-2
V gene: TRBV7-3
D gene: TRBD2
CDR3 DNA: TGTGCCAGCAGCCGCGGGACTAGCATTGGAGGCGGGGAGCTGTTTTTT
CDR3 protein: CASSRGTSIGGGELFF

clone size: .
J gene: TRBJ2-5
V gene: TRBV7-2
D gene: TRBD2
CDR3 DNA: TGTGCCAGCAGCCCGCAGGGACTAGCGGGAGAGGAGACCCAGTACTTC
CDR3 protein: CASSPQGLAGEETQYF

clone size: few
J gene: TRBJ1-5
V gene: TRBV7-9
D gene: TRBD1
CDR3 DNA: TGTGCCAGCAGCCCCGGGACAGGGGGAGGTCAGCCCCAGCATTTT
CDR3 protein: CASSPGTGGGQPQHF

clone size: many
J gene: TRBJ2-5
V gene: TRBV7-8
D gene: .
CDR3 DNA: TGTGCCAGCAGCTACTACGGCGAGGAGGTCGAGACCCAGTACTTC
CDR3 protein: CASSYYGEEVETQYF

clone size: .
J gene: TRBJ2-5
V gene: TRBV7-6
D gene: .
CDR3 DNA: TGTGCCAGCAGCTTAGCAACCTCAGAGACCCAGTACTTC
CDR3 protein: CASSLATSETQYF

clone size: .
J gene: TRBJ2-2
V gene: TRBV4-3
D gene: .
CDR3 DNA: TGCGCCAGCAGCCAAGATTCGCGGGAGAACACCGGGGAGCTGTTTTTT
CDR3 protein: CASSQDSRENTGELFF

clone size: few
J gene: TRBJ2-5
V gene: TRBV20-1
D gene: TRBD2
CDR3 DNA: TGCAGTGCTAGAGTACCGGGCGGGGGAGGGACCCAGTACTTC
CDR3 protein: CSARVPGGGGTQYF

clone size: few
J gene: TRBJ2-1
V gene: TRBV30
D gene: .
CDR3 DNA: TGTGCCTGGAGTGCCTCCCAGGAGAATGAGCAGTTCTTC
CDR3 protein: CAWSASQENEQFF

clone size: .
J gene: TRBJ2-7
V gene: TRBV20-1
D gene: .
CDR3 DNA: TGCAGTGCTAAAGAGTTTCTTACTGGAGCCGAGCAGTACTTC
CDR3 protein: CSAKEFLTGAEQYF